Each of the 22 T cell receptor beta chains below was sequenced from the same sample in a study of molecular identifiers for immune sequencing clone quantification. In TCRdb, the PCR reads were re-called with MiXCR into one record per CDR3 protein. The sample yields about 320,000 distinct CDR3 sequences, about 22% seen once. The sample comprised naive CD8+ T cells from blood, with Jurkat cell RNA spiked in. As to subset: FACS-sorted CD8+CD4-CCR7+CD45RA+ naive T cells. The receptors shown here come from a human donor in good health. Some libraries in this study had Jurkat cell RNA spiked in.

This clonotype has at least ten counts. J is TRBJ2-7 and V is TRBV29-1, with a weak D call TRBD1 (7 bases). This CDR3 has 12 amino acids. V lost 7 bases to trimming and J lost 5 bases, with 15 bases between them. The germline V gene encodes CDR1 SQVTM and CDR2 ANQGSEA. CDR3 residues: CSAEGARNEQYF. The DNA of the CDR3 is TGCAGCGCGGAGGGGGCGCGGAACGAGCAGTACTTC.

This chain links TRBV5-8 with TRBJ2-7; no firm D call. Germline CDR1 reads SGHTS; CDR2 reads YDEGEE. The CDR3 is 12 amino acids. V was clipped by 3 bases and J by 5 bases, with 9 bases between them. The CDR3 protein is CASSSGTNEQYF. The DNA for the CDR3 is TGTGCCAGCAGCTCCGGAACCAACGAGCAGTACTTC. Together with reference TRBV5-8 and TRBJ2-7, the CDR3 gives the full variable domain: EAGVTQSPTHLIKTRGQQATLRCSPISGHTSVYWYQQALGLGLQFLLWYDEGEERNRGNFPPRFSGRQFPNYSSELNVNALELEDSALYLCASSSGTNEQYFGPGTRLTVT.

The sample holds many counts of this clonotype. This rearrangement joins TRBV4-3 to TRBJ2-2; D ambiguous. The ends were cut back, 0 bases at V and 6 bases at J, with 8 bases in the middle. Germline V gives CDR1 LGHNA, CDR2 YSLEER. The CDR3 is 14 amino acids. CDR3 sequence reads: CASSQDRTAGELFF. The CDR3 DNA reads as TGCGCCAGCAGCCAAGATCGGACGGCCGGGGAGCTGTTTTTT.

The chain employs TRBV4-1 and TRBJ1-1; possibly TRBD1 for D (6 bases). The ends were cut back, 1 base at V and 1 base at J, with 19 bases in the middle. CDR1 and CDR2 from the germline V gene are MGHRA and YSYEKL. The CDR3 extends over 18 amino acids. The CDR3 protein is CASSQASGQTIRNTEAFF. The CDR3 DNA follows: TGCGCCAGCAGCCAAGCGAGCGGACAGACCATCAGGAACACTGAAGCTTTCTTT.

This clonotype was seen once. This clone may be a read error of a much larger clone one base away. V is TRBV2 and J is TRBJ1-1; D is perhaps TRBD1 (5 bases). Germline CDR1 is SNHLY and CDR2 is FYNNEI. The CDR3 consists of 12 residues. As DNA, the CDR3 is TGTGCCAGCAGTGGCCGGGGGACTGAAGCTCTCTTT. Translation: CASSGRGTEALF.

Comments on this clonotype: Since a much larger clone is just one base distant, this may be a read error. No conserved phenylalanine or tryptophan ends this CDR3, so it is likely a read error. V and J are TRBV6-2 or TRBV6-3 and TRBJ1-5, with D perhaps TRBD1 (5 bases). V lost 6 bases, J lost 5 bases, and 20 bases lay in between. The CDR3 is made up of 16 amino acids. Germline V gene sequence: CDR1 MNHEY, CDR2 SVGEGT. The CDR3 sequence is CASRSGVSVNYQPQHL. In DNA, the CDR3 is TGTGCCAGCAGATCGGGGGTAAGCGTTAACTATCAGCCCCAGCATCTT.

Ten or more counts support this clonotype. V and J are TRBV12-3 or TRBV12-4 and TRBJ2-3; the match to TRBD1 covers 12 bases. The CDR3 extends over 17 amino acids. The J segment lost 4 bases and the V segment lost 7 bases, leaving 12 bases of the junction unmatched. CDR3 residues: CASTFGTGGMGADTQYF. CDR3 DNA sequence: TGTGCCAGCACTTTCGGGACAGGGGGCATGGGGGCAGATACGCAGTATTTT.

This clonotype was seen repeatedly, ten times or more. The chain employs TRBV7-9 and TRBJ1-2; TRBD1 aligns across 8 bases. J gave up 5 bases and V 5 bases, and 7 bases lay outside the gene matches. CDR1 and CDR2 from the germline V gene are SEHNR and FQNEAQ (reference sequence). The CDR3 is 14 residues long. CDR3 loop: CASSPGGSWYGYTF. DNA for the CDR3: TGTGCCAGCAGCCCAGGGGGCAGTTGGTATGGCTACACCTTC.

This clonotype appeared a single time. This may stem from a read error, because a much larger clone lies one nucleotide away. The conserved closing phenylalanine or tryptophan is absent in this CDR3, likely reflecting a read error. The rearrangement uses TRBV20-1 and TRBJ2-7; 7 nucleotides match TRBD2. Germline V CDR1 and CDR2: DFQATT, SNEGSKA (reference sequence). With 2 bases clipped from V and 2 bases from J, the junction kept 15 bases outside the gene matches. The CDR3 sequence is 17 residues long. The CDR3 DNA reads TGCAGTGCTAGATCAGGTCCTCGGGCGGGAGTTGCCTACGAGCAGTACCTC. Its protein is CSARSGPRAGVAYEQYL.

This clonotype was counted ten times or more. The rearrangement links TRBV6-5 to TRBJ2-3, with D tentatively TRBD1 or TRBD2 (6 bases each). The CDR3 spans 17 residues. Per the germline V gene, CDR1 is MNHEY and CDR2 is SVGAGI. V was clipped by 6 bases and J by 3 bases, with 22 bases between them. Written as DNA, the CDR3 is TGTGCCAGCAGATACCCCGGGGGCACCGGGGTAACAGATACGCAGTATTTT. It codes for CASRYPGGTGVTDTQYF.

Concerning this clonotype itself: This may arise from a read error, as a much more abundant clone is one base away. The chain employs TRBV12-3 or TRBV12-4 and TRBJ1-1; D ambiguous. This CDR3 spans 12 amino acids. The DNA of the CDR3 is TGTGCCGGCAGTTTGGACCTAGCGGAAGCTTTCTTT. Protein product: CAGSLDLAEAFF.

Note on this clonotype: This clone may be a read error of a much larger clone one base away. As the CDR3 is not closed by the conserved phenylalanine or tryptophan, this likely results from a read error. This chain connects TRBV5-1 to TRBJ2-7, with 7 bases lining up with TRBD2. CDR1 is SGHRS and CDR2 is YFSETQ in the germline V gene. J gave up 3 bases and V 4 bases, and 4 bases lay outside the gene matches. The CDR3 length is 13 residues. The CDR3 loop reads CASSDGRIYEQYI. The CDR3 coding sequence is TGCGCCAGCAGCGACGGGAGGATCTACGAGCAGTACATC.

This clonotype appeared many times. The V gene is TRBV6-2 or TRBV6-3, the J gene TRBJ2-5, with D unclear. This CDR3 contains 15 residues. Germline V CDR1 and CDR2: MNHEY, SVGEGT. Trimming took off 5 bases at V and 5 bases at J, with 18 bases between the two ends. CDR3 in amino acids: CASSNVGSVRETQYF. The CDR3 nucleotides read TGTGCCAGCAGTAATGTAGGGTCAGTGAGGGAGACCCAGTACTTC.

This clonotype was detected many times. The rearrangement links TRBV7-6 to TRBJ1-5; D remains unclear. The CDR3 consists of 16 residues. V dropped 5 bases and J dropped 1 base, with 15 bases sitting between them. Germline CDR1 and CDR2: SGHVS and FNYEAQ. Here the CDR3 DNA reads TGTGCCAGCAGCCTAGTTTCTGGGCGGAGCAATCAGCCCCAGCATTTT. Its translation: CASSLVSGRSNQPQHF.

This clonotype was found many times. This chain joins TRBV24-1 and TRBJ2-1, with 10 bases matching TRBD2. The CDR3 covers 18 residues. Trimming cost V 1 base and J 0 bases; bases outside gene matches: 5. The germline CDR1 and CDR2 sequences are KGHDR and SFDVKD. The CDR3 here is CATSDFTSGTISYNEQFF. CDR3 coding DNA: TGTGCCACCAGTGATTTTACTAGCGGGACAATCTCCTACAATGAGCAGTTCTTC.

This clonotype was observed at least ten times. The chain links TRBV7-9 to TRBJ1-2, with no clear D. This CDR3 spans 14 amino acids. V lost 1 base to trimming and J lost 4 bases, with 10 bases between them. The germline V gene has CDR1 SEHNR and CDR2 FQNEAQ (reference sequence). This chain's CDR3 is CASSLGDIIYGYTF. In DNA, the CDR3 is TGTGCCAGCAGCTTAGGAGACATTATCTATGGCTACACCTTC. Based on the CDR3 plus reference TRBV7-9 and TRBJ1-2, the full variable domain is DTGVSQNPRHKITKRGQNVTFRCDPISEHNRLYWYRQTLGQGPEFLTYFQNEAQLEKSRLLSDRFSAERPKGSFSTLEIQRTEQGDSAMYLCASSLGDIIYGYTFGSGTRLTVV.

As for this clonotype: A much larger clone lies a single base off, so this may be a read error. V and J are TRBV29-1 and TRBJ2-7; maybe TRBD1 (6 bases). The V gene lost 2 bases and the J gene lost 5 bases, with 19 bases spanning the gap. CDR3 length: 15 residues. CDR1 and CDR2 (germline): SQVTM, ANQGSEA. CDR3 DNA: TGCAGCGTTGAAATTCCGGGACACCGAACCCACGAGCAGTACTTC. This gives the protein CSVEIPGHRTHEQYF.

A remark on this clonotype: Just one base apart from a much larger clone, this may be a read error. The chain has TRBV28 and TRBJ2-7; TRBD1 is a possible D gene (5 bases). V shed 4 bases and J shed 2 bases, with 12 bases lying between them. The CDR3 extends over 14 amino acids. Germline CDR1 MDHEN, CDR2 SYDVKM. DNA of the CDR3: TGTGCCAGCAGTTCTAGGGGCAGACCCTACGAGCAGTACTTC. Translating it yields CASSSRGRPYEQYF.

The V gene is TRBV27, the J gene TRBJ2-3, with a tentative D call TRBD2 (7 bases). The CDR3 consists of 14 residues. Germline V gene data show CDR1 as MNHEY and CDR2 as SMNVEV (reference sequence). Trimming removed 10 bases at V and 2 bases at J, with 16 bases between. CDR3 protein: CATISGGATDTQYF. The DNA for the CDR3 is TGTGCCACCATTTCGGGGGGCGCCACAGATACGCAGTATTTT.

This clonotype was seen more than once but under ten times. Here the CDR3 omits its conserved ending phenylalanine or tryptophan, so a read error is the likely source. This sequence joins TRBV4-1 and TRBJ1-6; D gene uncertain. Trimming took 4 bases from V and 0 from J, leaving 10 bases between them. CDR3 length equals 16 residues. Germline assignment: CDR1 MGHRA and CDR2 YSYEKL. The CDR3 region is CASSRTPGSYNSPLHS. In DNA, the CDR3 is TGCGCCAGCAGCCGGACCCCAGGCTCCTATAATTCACCCCTCCACTCT.

This sequence joins TRBV13 and TRBJ2-4; 10 bases match TRBD2. Trimming at V came to 0 bases and at J to 8 bases, leaving 7 bases not matched to a gene. CDR3 length equals 16 residues. Germline CDR1 reads PRHDT; CDR2 reads FYEKMQ (reference sequence). The CDR3, as DNA: TGTGCCAGCAGCTTAGGAGGAGCGGGGGGGGAGGACATTCAGTACTTC. As protein: CASSLGGAGGEDIQYF.

This clonotype was seen many times. The rearrangement links TRBV6-6 to TRBJ2-3, with 12 bases aligning to TRBD2. CDR1 is MNHNY, CDR2 SVGAGI, per germline (reference sequence). The trim removed 1 base at V and 5 bases at J, leaving 4 bases unmatched. The CDR3 consists of 16 residues. CDR3 in DNA: TGTGCCAGCAGTTACTTTAAACTAGCGGGAGGAGATACGCAGTATTTT. This encodes CASSYFKLAGGDTQYF.